This TCR beta chain derives from a study of cytomegalovirus exposure and HLA in healthy donors. Both 60 Vbeta primers and 13 Jbeta primers went into the PCR. Using immunoSEQ multiplex PCR, the repertoire was profiled, and TCRdb retains in-frame clones only, with some absent. Seen here are about 140,000 clones, 70% to 90% observed once, and the top ten hold 0.5% to 0.65%. For this clone: The antigen remains undetermined.

Study findings and constraints: Cytomegalovirus association was assigned to about 180 TCR beta chains. Certain sequence variants were highly shared and formed a cluster, and this cluster was likely a sequencing artifact. What a later analysis showed was that several of the most significant clusters appeared linked to common viral pathogens.

The CDR3 length is 14 residues. The germline V gene has CDR1 SGHRS and CDR2 YFSETQ. V lost 4 bases and J lost 3, with 13 bases in between. The rearrangement joins TRBV5-1 to TRBJ2-5; possibly TRBD1 for D (6 bases). The sample consisted of PBMCs. The TCR comes from a woman aged 40 to 50 in good health and CMV-seronegative. CDR3 sequence: CASSAQGFEETQYF. CDR3 nucleotides: TGCGCCAGCAGCGCACAGGGATTTGAAGAGACCCAGTACTTC.